Below are 10 T cell receptor beta chains sequenced from a single sample in a study of shared clonotypes between healthy human individuals. Method: immunoSEQ multiplex PCR; TCRdb's copy keeps in-frame clones and lacks some. Among 2 million to 2.5 million clones listed, over 85% were seen once. The sequenced material came from naive CD4+ T cells from PBMCs. Subset noted: CD45RA+ positively selected. These receptors all come from a man aged 18 to 30 in good health. Some clones in this sample may be carry-over from other donors' samples.

This clone has a handful of counts. V is TRBV29-1 and J is TRBJ1-1, with D maybe TRBD1 (5 bases). V lost 8 bases to trimming and J lost 6 bases, with 16 bases between them. The CDR3 consists of 12 residues. Germline-derived CDR1 and CDR2 are SQVTM and ANQGSEA. The CDR3 bases are TGCAGCATTGGGAGGGGCCACGCTGAAGCTTTCTTT. It yields the protein CSIGRGHAEAFF.

Comment on this clone: This sample also contains other DNA sequences that code for the same CDR3. This CDR3 reads CASSVGQVQETQYF. DNA for the CDR3: TGTGCCAGCAGCGTAGGGCAGGTCCAAGAGACCCAGTACTTC. V gene TRBV9 combines with J gene TRBJ2-5; D not resolved. The ends were cut back, 0 bases at V and 1 base at J, with 7 bases in the middle. This CDR3 spans 14 amino acids. Per germline, CDR1 SGDLS and CDR2 YYNGEE.

The rearrangement joins TRBV18 to TRBJ2-3, with 7 bases lining up with TRBD2. The germline V gene has CDR1 KGHSH and CDR2 LQKENI. V lost 4 bases, J lost 0 bases, and 7 bases stayed unmatched. This CDR3 spans 16 amino acids. This CDR3 is CASSRSLAESTDTQYF. The DNA of the CDR3 is TGTGCCAGCTCACGGAGTCTAGCGGAGAGCACAGATACGCAGTATTTT.

V gene TRBV5-4 combines with J gene TRBJ2-5, with unresolved D. Looked up from germline, CDR1 is SGHNT and CDR2 is YYREEE (reference sequence). The CDR3 length is 14 residues. Trimming stripped 0 bases from V and 2 bases from J, with 8 bases between. CDR3 nucleotides: TGTGCCAGCAGCTTGGGGGGTCCACAAGAGACCCAGTACTTC. This gives the protein CASSLGGPQETQYF.

The chain links TRBV10-1 to TRBJ2-7; D uncertain. V was shortened by 6 bases and J by 4 bases, with 13 bases between the two germline ends. CDR3 length: 13 residues. CDR1 is WNHNN, CDR2 SYGVQD, per germline (reference sequence). The DNA of the CDR3 is TGCGCCAGCAGCGGCGCCCCACAGTACGAGCAGTACTTC. Translated, it gives CASSGAPQYEQYF.

This clone has just a few counts. The genes are TRBV28 and TRBJ1-2; D call uncertain. The CDR3 totals 13 residues. Trimming pared 6 bases from V and 0 bases from J, leaving 8 bases between. Germline CDR1 and CDR2: MDHEN and SYDVKM. CDR3 protein: CASRAEANYGYTF. The DNA for the CDR3 is TGTGCCAGCAGAGCAGAAGCTAACTATGGCTACACCTTC.

J is TRBJ1-1 and V is TRBV6-1; D not certain. The CDR3 contains 13 residues. With 3 bases removed from V and 8 bases from J, the gap between germline ends came to 13 bases. Germline CDR1 reads MNHNS; CDR2 reads SASEGT. In nucleotides, the CDR3 is TGTGCCAGCAGTGAGTTCCCGGCGAGCGAAGCTTTCTTT. Translated, it gives CASSEFPASEAFF.

This clone was detected once. This chain links TRBV5-1 with TRBJ2-7; D is perhaps TRBD2 (7 bases). Germline V gene data show CDR1 as SGHRS and CDR2 as YFSETQ. The CDR3 contains 15 residues. Trimming removed 0 bases at V and 2 bases at J, with 12 bases between. The CDR3 here is CASSLVQGGAYEQYF. The CDR3 DNA follows: TGCGCCAGCAGCTTGGTTCAAGGGGGGGCCTACGAGCAGTACTTC.

V gene TRBV7-9 combines with J gene TRBJ2-7; 8 bases map to TRBD1. The germline V gene encodes CDR1 SEHNR and CDR2 FQNEAQ (reference sequence). The CDR3 has 15 amino acids. V lost 5 bases to trimming and J lost 2 bases; unmatched junction nucleotides: 8. CDR3 region: CASSLQGAPPYEQYF. DNA of the CDR3: TGTGCCAGCAGCCTCCAGGGGGCACCACCCTACGAGCAGTACTTC.

The count of this clone is one. The chain employs TRBV2 and TRBJ2-1; D ambiguous. CDR3 length: 18 residues. Trimming pared 4 bases from V and 1 base from J, leaving 20 bases between. Germline CDR1 and CDR2: SNHLY and FYNNEI. The CDR3 DNA is TGTGCCAGCAGTGTCCCGCTTTTTCCCCAGATGTCCTACAATGAGCAGTTCTTC. Encoded protein: CASSVPLFPQMSYNEQFF. Full variable domain (remainder filled in from reference TRBV2 and TRBJ2-1): EPEVTQTPSHQVTQMGQEVILRCVPISNHLYFYWYRQILGQKVEFLVSFYNNEISEKSEIFDDQFSVERPDGSNFTLKIRSTKLEDSAMYFCASSVPLFPQMSYNEQFFGPGTRLTVL.